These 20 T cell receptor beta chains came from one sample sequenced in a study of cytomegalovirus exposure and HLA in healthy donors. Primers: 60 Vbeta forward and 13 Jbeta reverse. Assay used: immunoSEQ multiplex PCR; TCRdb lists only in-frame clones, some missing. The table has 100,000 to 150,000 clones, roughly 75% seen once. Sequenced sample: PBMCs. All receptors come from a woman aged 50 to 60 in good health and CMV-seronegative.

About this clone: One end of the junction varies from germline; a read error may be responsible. This chain's CDR3 is CSSSSTNTQGGRAEAFF. CDR3 DNA: TGTTCCAGCAGCTCTACAAATACCCAAGGGGGCAGAGCTGAAGCTTTCTTT. V is TRBV7-9 and J is TRBJ1-1; 7 bases agree with TRBD1. In germline, CDR1 is SEHNR, CDR2 FQNEAQ (reference sequence). The CDR3 is 17 residues long.

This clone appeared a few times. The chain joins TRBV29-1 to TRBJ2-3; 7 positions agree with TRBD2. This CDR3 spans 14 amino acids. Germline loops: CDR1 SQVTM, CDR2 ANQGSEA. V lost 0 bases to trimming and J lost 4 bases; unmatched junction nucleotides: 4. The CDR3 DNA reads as TGCAGCGTTGAAGAGGGGGGAGGGGCAGATACGCAGTATTTT. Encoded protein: CSVEEGGGADTQYF.

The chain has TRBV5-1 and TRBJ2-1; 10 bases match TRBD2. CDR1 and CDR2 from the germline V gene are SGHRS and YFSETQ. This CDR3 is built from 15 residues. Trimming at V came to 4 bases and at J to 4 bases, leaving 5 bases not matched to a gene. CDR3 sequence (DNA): TGCGCCAGCAGCAGCACTAGCGGGGCGTACAATGAGCAGTTCTTC. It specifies CASSSTSGAYNEQFF.

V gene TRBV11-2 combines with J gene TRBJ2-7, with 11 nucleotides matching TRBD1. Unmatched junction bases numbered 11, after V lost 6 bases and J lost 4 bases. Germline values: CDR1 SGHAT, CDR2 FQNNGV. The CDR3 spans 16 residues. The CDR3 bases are TGTGCCAGCAGTCAGAACCCGGGACAGGGGGGGTACGAGCAGTACTTC. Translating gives CASSQNPGQGGYEQYF.

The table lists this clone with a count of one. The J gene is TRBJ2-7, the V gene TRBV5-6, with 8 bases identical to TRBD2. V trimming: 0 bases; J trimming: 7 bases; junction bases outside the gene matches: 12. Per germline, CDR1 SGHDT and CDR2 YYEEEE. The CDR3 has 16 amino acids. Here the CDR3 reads CASSLVLSGRISEQYF. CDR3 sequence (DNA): TGTGCCAGCAGCTTGGTATTGAGCGGGAGAATAAGTGAGCAGTACTTC.

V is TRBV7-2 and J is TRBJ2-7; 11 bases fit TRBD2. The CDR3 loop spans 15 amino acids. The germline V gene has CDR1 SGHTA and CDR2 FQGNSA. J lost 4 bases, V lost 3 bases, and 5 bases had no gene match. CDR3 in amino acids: CASSFPGLAVYEQYF. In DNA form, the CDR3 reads TGTGCCAGCAGCTTTCCGGGACTAGCGGTTTACGAGCAGTACTTC.

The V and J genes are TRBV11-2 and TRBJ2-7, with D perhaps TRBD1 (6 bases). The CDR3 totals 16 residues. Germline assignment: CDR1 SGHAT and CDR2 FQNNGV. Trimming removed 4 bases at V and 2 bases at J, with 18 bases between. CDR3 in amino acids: CASSSVPGHTPYEQYF. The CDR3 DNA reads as TGTGCCAGCAGCTCAGTACCGGGACATACCCCCTACGAGCAGTACTTC.

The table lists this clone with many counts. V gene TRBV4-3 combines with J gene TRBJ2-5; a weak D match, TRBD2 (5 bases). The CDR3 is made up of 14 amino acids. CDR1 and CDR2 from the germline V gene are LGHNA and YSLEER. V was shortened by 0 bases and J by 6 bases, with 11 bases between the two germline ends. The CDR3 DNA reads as TGCGCCAGCAGCCAAGAGGGGAGTTCGAAGACCCAGTACTTC. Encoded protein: CASSQEGSSKTQYF.

The CDR3 sequence is CASSPQLGGTEAFF. CDR3 sequence (DNA): TGTGCCAGCAGCCCGCAGCTAGGGGGCACTGAAGCTTTCTTT. The chain combines TRBV7-9 with TRBJ1-1; perhaps TRBD1 as D (6 bases). Per germline, CDR1 SEHNR and CDR2 FQNEAQ (reference sequence). Trimming left V 5 bases short and J 4 bases short, with 14 bases between. CDR3 length: 14 residues.

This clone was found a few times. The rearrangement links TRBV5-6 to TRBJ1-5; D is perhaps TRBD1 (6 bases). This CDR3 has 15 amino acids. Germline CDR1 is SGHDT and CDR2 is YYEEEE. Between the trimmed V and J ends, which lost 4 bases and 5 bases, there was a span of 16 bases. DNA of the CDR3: TGTGCCAGCAGCCTGACAGGAGCGGAGTATCAGCCCCAGCATTTT. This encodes CASSLTGAEYQPQHF.

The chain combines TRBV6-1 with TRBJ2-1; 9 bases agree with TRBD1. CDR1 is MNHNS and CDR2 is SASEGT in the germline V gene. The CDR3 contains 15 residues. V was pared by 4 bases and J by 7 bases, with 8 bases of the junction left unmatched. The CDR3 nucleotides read TGTGCCAGCAGTGTACAACAGGGGGCGCGGAATGAGCAGTTCTTC. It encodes CASSVQQGARNEQFF.

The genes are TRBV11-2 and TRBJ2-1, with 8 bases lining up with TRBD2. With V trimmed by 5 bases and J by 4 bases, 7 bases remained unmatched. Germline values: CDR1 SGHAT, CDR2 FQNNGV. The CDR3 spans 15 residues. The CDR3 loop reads CASSIGRGDYNEQFF. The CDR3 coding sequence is TGTGCCAGCAGCATCGGGAGGGGGGATTACAATGAGCAGTTCTTC.

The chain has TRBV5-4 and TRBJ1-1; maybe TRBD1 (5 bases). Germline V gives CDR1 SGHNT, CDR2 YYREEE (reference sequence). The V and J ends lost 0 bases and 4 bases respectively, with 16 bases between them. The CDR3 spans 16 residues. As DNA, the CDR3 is TGTGCCAGCAGCTTGGAGGCCACCCTGGGGGGCACTGAAGCTTTCTTT. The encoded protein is CASSLEATLGGTEAFF.

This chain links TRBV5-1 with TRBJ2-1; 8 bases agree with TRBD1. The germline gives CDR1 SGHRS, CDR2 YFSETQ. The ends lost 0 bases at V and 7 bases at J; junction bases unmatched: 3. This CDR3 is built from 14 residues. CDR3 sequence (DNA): TGCGCCAGCAGCTTGGAACAGGGGGGAAATGAGCAGTTCTTC. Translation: CASSLEQGGNEQFF.

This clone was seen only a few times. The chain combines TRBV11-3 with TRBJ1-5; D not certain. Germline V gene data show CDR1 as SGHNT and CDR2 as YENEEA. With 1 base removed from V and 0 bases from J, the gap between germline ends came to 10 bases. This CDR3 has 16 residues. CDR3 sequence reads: CASSLGRRDSNQPQHF. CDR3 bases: TGTGCCAGCAGCTTAGGTAGACGGGATAGCAATCAGCCCCAGCATTTT.

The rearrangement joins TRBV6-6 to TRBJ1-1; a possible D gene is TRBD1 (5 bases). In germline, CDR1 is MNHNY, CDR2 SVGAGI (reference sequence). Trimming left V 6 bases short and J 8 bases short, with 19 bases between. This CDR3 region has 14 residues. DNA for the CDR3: TGTGCCAGCAGCGCGGGACCGACATTCCTCGAAGCTTTCTTT. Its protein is CASSAGPTFLEAFF.

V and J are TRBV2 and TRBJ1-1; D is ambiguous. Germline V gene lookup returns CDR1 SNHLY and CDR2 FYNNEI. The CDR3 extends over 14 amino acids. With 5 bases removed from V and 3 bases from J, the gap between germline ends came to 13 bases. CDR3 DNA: TGTGCCAGCAGTCAACTACATGCTGACACTGAAGCTTTCTTT. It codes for CASSQLHADTEAFF.

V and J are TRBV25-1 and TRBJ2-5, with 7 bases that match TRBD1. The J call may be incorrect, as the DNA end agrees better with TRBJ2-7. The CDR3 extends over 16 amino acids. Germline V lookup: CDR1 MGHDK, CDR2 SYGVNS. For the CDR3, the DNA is TGTGCCAGCAGTGAATGCCCTGGGACAGATAGCCACGAGCAGTACTTC. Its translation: CASSECPGTDSHEQYF.

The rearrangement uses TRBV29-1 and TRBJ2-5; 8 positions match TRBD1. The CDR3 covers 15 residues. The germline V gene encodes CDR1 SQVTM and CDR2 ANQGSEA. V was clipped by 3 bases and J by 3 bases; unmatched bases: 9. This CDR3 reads CSVEDRVWVKETQYF. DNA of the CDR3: TGCAGCGTTGAGGACAGGGTTTGGGTTAAAGAGACCCAGTACTTC. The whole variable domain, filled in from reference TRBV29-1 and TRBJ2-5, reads SAVISQKPSRDICQRGTSLTIQCQVDSQVTMMFWYRQQPGQSLTLIATANQGSEATYESGFVIDKFPISRPNLTFSTLTVSNMSPEDSSIYLCSVEDRVWVKETQYFGPGTRLLVL.

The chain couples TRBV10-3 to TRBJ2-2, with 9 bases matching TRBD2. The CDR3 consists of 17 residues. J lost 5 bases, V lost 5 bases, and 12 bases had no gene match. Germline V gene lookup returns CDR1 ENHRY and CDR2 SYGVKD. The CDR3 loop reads CAISSSREGRGTGELFF. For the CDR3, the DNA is TGTGCCATCAGTAGCTCGCGGGAGGGCCGCGGAACCGGGGAGCTGTTTTTT.